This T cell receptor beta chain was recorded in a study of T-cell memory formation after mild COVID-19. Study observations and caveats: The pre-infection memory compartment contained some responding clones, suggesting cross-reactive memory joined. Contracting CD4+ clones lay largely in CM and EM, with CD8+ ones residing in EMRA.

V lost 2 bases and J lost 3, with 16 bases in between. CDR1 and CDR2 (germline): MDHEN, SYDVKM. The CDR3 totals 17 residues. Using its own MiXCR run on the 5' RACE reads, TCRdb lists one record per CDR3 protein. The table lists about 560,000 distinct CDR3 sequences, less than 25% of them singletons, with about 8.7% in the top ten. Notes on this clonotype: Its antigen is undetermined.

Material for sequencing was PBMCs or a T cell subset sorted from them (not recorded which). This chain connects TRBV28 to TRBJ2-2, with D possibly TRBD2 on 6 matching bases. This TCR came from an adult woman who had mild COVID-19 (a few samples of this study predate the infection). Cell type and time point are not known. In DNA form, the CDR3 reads TGTGCCAGCAGTTTACTGTCTTTCGGGGGACACACCGGGGAGCTGTTTTTT. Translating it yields CASSLLSFGGHTGELFF. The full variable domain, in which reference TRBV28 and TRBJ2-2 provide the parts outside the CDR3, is DVKVTQSSRYLVKRTGEKVFLECVQDMDHENMFWYRQDPGLGLRLIYFSYDVKMKEKGDIPEGYSVSREKKERFSLILESASTNQTSMYLCASSLLSFGGHTGELFFGEGSRLTVL.